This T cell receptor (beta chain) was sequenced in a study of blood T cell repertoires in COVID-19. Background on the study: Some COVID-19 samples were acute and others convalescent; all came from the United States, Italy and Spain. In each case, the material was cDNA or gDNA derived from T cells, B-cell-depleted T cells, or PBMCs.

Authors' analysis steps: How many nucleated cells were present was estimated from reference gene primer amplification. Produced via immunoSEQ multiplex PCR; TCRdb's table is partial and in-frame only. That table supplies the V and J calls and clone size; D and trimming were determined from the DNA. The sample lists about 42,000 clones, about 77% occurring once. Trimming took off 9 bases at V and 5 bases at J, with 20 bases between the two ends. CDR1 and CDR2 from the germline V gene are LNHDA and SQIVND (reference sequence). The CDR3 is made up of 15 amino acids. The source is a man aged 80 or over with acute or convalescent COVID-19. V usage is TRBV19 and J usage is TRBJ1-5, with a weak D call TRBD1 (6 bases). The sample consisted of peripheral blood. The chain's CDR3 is CASKPQQGSYQPQHF. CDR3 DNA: TGTGCCAGCAAACCCCAACAGGGCTCTTATCAGCCCCAGCATTTT.